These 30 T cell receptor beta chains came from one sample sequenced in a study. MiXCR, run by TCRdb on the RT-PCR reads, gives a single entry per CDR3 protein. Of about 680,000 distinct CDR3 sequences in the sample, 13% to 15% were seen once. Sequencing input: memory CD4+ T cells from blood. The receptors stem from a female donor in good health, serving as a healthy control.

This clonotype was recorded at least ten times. The CDR3 sequence is CASTRGGMDNEQFF. The CDR3 DNA follows: TGTGCCAGCACCAGGGGGGGGATGGACAATGAGCAGTTCTTC. The chain joins TRBV7-9 to TRBJ2-1; D possibly uses TRBD1 or TRBD2 (7 bases each). From germline, CDR1 is SEHNR and CDR2 FQNEAQ (reference sequence). This CDR3 is built from 14 residues. The V gene lost 7 bases and the J gene lost 5 bases, with 15 bases spanning the gap.

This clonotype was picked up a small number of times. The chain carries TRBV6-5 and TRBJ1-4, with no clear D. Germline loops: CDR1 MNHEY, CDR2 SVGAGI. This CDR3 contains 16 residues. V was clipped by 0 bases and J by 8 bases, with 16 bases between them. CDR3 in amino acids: CASSYSSEAKREKLFF. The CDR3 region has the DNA TGTGCCAGCAGTTACTCGAGTGAGGCAAAAAGGGAAAAACTGTTTTTT.

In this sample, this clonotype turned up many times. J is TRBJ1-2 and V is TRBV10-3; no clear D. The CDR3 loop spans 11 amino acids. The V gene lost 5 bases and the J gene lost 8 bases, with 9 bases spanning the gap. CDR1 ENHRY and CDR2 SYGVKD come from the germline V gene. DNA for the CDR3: TGTGCCATCAGTCGTGGAGGCGGCTACACCTTC. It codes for CAISRGGGYTF.

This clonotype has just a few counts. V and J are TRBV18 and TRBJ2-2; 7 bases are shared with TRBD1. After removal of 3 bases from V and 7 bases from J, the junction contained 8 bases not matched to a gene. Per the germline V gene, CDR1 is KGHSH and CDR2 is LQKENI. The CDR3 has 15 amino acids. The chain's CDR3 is CASSPSTGQNGELFF. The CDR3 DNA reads TGTGCCAGCTCACCTTCGACAGGGCAGAACGGGGAGCTGTTTTTT.

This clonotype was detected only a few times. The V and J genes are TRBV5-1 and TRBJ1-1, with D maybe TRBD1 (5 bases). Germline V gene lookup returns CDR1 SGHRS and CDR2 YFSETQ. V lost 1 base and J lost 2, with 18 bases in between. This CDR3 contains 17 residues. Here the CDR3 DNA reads TGCGCCAGCAGCTTGAACTTGGTGGGACGGGGAAACACTGAAGCTTTCTTT. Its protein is CASSLNLVGRGNTEAFF.

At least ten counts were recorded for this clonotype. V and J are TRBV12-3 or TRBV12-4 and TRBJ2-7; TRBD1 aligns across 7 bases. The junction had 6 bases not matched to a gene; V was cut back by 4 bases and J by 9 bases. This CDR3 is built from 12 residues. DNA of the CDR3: TGTGCCAGCAGTTCAGAGACAGGGTGGCAGTACTTC. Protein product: CASSSETGWQYF.

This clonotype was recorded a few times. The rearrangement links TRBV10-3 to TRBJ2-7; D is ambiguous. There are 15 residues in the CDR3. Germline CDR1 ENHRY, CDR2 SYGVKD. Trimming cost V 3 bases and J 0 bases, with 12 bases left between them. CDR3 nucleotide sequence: TGTGCCATCAGTGACCCTACCTACTCCTCCTACGAGCAGTACTTC. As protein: CAISDPTYSSYEQYF.

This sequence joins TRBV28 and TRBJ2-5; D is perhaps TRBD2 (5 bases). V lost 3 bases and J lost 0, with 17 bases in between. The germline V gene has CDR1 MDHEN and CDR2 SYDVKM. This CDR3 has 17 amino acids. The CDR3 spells CASSFFRSRDNQETQYF. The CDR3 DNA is TGTGCCAGCAGTTTCTTCCGGTCACGGGATAACCAAGAGACCCAGTACTTC.

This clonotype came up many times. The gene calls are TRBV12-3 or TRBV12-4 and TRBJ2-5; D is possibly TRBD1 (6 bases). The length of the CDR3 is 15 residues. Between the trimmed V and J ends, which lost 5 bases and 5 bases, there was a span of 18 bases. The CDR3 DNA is TGTGCCAGCAGTCCCGGGACACTCGGTGGGGAGACCCAGTACTTC. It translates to CASSPGTLGGETQYF.

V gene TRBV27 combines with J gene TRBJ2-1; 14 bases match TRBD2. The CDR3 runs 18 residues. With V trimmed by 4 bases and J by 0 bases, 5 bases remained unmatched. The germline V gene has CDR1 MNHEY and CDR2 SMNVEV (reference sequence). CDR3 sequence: CASSSYGTSGSSYNEQFF. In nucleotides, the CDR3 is TGTGCCAGCAGTTCCTATGGGACTAGCGGGAGCTCCTACAATGAGCAGTTCTTC.

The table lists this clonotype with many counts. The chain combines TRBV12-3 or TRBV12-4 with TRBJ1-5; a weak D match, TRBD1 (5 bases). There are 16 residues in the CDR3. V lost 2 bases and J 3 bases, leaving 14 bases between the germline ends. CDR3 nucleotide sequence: TGTGCCAGCAGTTTAAGGGCGGGGGATCTCAATCAGCCCCAGCATTTT. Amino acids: CASSLRAGDLNQPQHF.

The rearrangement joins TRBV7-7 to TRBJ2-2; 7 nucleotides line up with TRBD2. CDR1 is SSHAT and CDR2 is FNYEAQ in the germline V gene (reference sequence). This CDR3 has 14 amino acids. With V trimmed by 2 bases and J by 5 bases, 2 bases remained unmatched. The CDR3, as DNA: TGTGCCAGCAGCTTACTCGGGGGGACCGGGGAGCTGTTTTTT. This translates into CASSLLGGTGELFF.

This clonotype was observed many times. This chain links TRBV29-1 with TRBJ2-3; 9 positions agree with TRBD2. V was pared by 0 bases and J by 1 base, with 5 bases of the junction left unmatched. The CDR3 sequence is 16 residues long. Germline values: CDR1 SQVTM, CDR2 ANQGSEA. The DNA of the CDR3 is TGCAGCGTTGAAGATCTTCGACTAGCGGGCACAGATACGCAGTATTTT. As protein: CSVEDLRLAGTDTQYF.

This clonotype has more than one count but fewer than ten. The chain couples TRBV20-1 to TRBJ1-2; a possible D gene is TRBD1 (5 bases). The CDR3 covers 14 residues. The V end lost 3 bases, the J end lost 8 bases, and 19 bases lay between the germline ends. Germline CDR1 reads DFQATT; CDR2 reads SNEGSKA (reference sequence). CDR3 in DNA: TGCAGTGCTAGCAGCACTTCAGGGTTGGGCGGCTACACCTTC. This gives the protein CSASSTSGLGGYTF.

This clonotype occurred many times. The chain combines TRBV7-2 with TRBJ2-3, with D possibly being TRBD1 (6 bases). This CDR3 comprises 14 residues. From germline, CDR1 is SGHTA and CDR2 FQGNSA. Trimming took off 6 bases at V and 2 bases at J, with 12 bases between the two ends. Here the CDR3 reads CASSSGHSTDTQYF. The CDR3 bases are TGTGCCAGCAGTTCGGGACACTCCACAGATACGCAGTATTTT. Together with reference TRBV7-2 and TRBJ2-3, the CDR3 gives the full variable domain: GAGVSQSPSNKVTEKGKDVELRCDPISGHTALYWYRQSLGQGLEFLIYFQGNSAPDKSGLPSDRFSAERTGGSVSTLTIQRTQQEDSAVYLCASSSGHSTDTQYFGPGTRLTVL.

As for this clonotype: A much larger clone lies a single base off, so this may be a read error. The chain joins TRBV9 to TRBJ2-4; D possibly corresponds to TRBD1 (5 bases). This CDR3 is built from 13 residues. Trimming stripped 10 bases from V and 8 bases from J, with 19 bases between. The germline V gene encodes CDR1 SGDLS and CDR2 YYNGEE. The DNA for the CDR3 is TGTGCCGGCGGACAAGGGATTGCGGACATTCAGTACTTC. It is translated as CAGGQGIADIQYF.

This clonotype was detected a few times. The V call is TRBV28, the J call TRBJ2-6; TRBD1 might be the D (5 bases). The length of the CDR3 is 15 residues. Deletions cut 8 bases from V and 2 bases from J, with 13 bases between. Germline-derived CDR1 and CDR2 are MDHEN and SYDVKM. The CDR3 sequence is CASVAGWAGANVLTF. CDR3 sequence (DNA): TGTGCCAGCGTAGCAGGGTGGGCTGGGGCCAACGTCCTGACTTTC.

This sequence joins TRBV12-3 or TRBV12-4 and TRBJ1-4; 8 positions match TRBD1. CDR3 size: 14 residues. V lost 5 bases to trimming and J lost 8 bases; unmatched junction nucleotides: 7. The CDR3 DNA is TGTGCCAGCAGTATGACAGGGGTTCAGGAAAAACTGTTTTTT. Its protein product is CASSMTGVQEKLFF.

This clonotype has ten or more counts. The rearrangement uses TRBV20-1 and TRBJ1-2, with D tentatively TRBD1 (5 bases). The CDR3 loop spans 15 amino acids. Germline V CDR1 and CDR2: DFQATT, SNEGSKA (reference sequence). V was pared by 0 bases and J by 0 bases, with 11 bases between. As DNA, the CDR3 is TGCAGTGCTAGAGATTTGGGGGATTCTAACTATGGCTACACCTTC. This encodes CSARDLGDSNYGYTF.

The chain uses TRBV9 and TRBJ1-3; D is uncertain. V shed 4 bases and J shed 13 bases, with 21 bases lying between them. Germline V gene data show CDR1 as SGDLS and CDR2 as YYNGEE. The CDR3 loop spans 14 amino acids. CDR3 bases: TGTGCCAGCAGCCCCATCAACCCAGTCTCAGTGATATATTTT. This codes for CASSPINPVSVIYF.

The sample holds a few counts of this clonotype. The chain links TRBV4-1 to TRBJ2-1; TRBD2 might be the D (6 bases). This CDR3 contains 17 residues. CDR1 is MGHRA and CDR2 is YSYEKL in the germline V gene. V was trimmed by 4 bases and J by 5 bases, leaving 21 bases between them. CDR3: CASSPSGGRDRHNEQFF. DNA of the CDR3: TGCGCCAGCAGCCCCAGCGGAGGGCGGGATCGCCACAATGAGCAGTTCTTC.

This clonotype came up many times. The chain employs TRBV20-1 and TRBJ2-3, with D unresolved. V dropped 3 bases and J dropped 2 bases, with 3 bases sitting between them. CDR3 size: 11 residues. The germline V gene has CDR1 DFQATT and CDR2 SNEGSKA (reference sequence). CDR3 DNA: TGCAGTGCTAGCTTCACAGATACGCAGTATTTT. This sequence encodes CSASFTDTQYF.

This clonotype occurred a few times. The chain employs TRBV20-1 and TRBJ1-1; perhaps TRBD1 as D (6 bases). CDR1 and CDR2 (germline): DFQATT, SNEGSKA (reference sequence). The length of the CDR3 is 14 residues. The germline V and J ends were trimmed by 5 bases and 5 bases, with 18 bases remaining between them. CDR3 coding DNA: TGCAGTGCTGCGTACAGGGCCTCGGGGACTGAAGCTTTCTTT. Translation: CSAAYRASGTEAFF.

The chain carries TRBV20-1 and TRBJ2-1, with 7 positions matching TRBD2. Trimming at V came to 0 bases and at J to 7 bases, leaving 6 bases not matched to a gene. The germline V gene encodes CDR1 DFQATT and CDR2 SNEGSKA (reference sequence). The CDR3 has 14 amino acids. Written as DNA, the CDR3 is TGCAGTGCTAGAGATCCAGCGGGGAAAAATGAGCAGTTCTTC. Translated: CSARDPAGKNEQFF.

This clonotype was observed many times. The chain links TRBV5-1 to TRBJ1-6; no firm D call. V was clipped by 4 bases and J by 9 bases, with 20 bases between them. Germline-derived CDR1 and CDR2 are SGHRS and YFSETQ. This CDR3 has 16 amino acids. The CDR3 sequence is CASSDQPSGVGSPLHF. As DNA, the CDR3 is TGCGCCAGCAGCGACCAGCCTTCTGGGGTTGGTTCACCCCTCCACTTT.

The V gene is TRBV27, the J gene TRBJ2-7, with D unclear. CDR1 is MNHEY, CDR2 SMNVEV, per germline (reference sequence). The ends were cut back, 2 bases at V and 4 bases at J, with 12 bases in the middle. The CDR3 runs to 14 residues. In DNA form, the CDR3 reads TGTGCCAGCAGTTTAACTATATCGGGTTACGAGCAGTACTTC. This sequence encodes CASSLTISGYEQYF.

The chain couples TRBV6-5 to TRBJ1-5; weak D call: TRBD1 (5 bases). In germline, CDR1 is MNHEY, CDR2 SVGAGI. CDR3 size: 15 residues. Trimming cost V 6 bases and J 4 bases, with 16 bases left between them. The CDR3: CASRPPGTENQPQHF. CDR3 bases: TGTGCCAGCAGACCGCCGGGGACGGAAAATCAGCCCCAGCATTTT.

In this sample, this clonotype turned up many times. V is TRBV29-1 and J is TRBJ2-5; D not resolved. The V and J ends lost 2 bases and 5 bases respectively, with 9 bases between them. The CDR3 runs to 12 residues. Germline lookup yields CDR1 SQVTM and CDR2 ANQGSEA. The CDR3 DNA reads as TGCAGCGTTGAACCTTTCGGGGAGACCCAGTACTTC. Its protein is CSVEPFGETQYF. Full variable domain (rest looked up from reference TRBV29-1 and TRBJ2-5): SAVISQKPSRDICQRGTSLTIQCQVDSQVTMMFWYRQQPGQSLTLIATANQGSEATYESGFVIDKFPISRPNLTFSTLTVSNMSPEDSSIYLCSVEPFGETQYFGPGTRLLVL.

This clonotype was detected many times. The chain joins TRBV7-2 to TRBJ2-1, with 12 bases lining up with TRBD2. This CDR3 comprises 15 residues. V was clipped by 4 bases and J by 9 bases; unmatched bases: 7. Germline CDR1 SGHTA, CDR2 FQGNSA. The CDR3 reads CASSSASGRAGEQFF. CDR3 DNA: TGTGCCAGCAGCTCAGCTAGCGGGAGGGCCGGTGAGCAGTTCTTC.

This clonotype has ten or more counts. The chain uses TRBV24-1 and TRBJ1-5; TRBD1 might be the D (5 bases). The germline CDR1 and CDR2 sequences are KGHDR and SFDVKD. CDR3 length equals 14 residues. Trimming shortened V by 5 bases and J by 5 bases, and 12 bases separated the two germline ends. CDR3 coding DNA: TGTGCCACCAGTGGGTCAGGGTGGGATCAGCCCCAGCATTTT. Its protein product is CATSGSGWDQPQHF.